This T cell receptor (beta chain) emerged from a study of spatial heterogeneity in lung cancer. Study in general: Sequence detection consistently recorded a greater number of beta-chain than alpha-chain sequences.

Time point: sample taken at primary tumor resection. Whole RNA, isolated from tumor, nontumor lung or frozen PBMC, was sequenced without prior sorting. Points from the study as a whole: Tumor mutation count correlated with how many alpha and beta TCRs expanded intratumorally.

As concerns this clonotype: Its specificity is unknown. Mismatch with germline at one junction end may stem from a read error.

TCRdb passed the 5' RACE reads through MiXCR, listing each CDR3 protein once. There are 20,000 to 25,000 distinct CDR3 sequences in the sample; around 15% occur only once, and about 30% lies in the top ten. Germline values: CDR1 MDHEN, CDR2 SYDVKM. The CDR3 runs 14 residues. This TCR was recovered from a female donor with early-stage non-small cell lung cancer. The V and J genes are TRBV28 and TRBJ2-1, with D perhaps matching TRBD1 or TRBD2 (6 bases each). The sequencing used lung tumor tissue, collected at surgery. The CDR3 DNA reads TGTGTCAGCAGTTTATCTGGGGGCGGGGATGAGCAGTTCTTC. It codes for CVSSLSGGGDEQFF.